This entry features one T cell receptor (beta chain) sequence. This entry is derived from a study of blood T cell repertoires in COVID-19. On the study more broadly: The United States, Italy and Spain were the sources of the acute and convalescent COVID-19 samples.

Sequencing used immunoSEQ multiplex PCR; TCRdb keeps in-frame clones, though not all of them. The repertoire holds about 110,000 clones, roughly two thirds seen once, with about 0.85% in the top ten. The germline gives CDR1 SGHAT, CDR2 FQNNGV. The CDR3 covers 13 residues. Losses at the gene ends were 5 bases for V and 3 bases for J; bases not matched to a gene: 3. This chain connects TRBV11-2 to TRBJ2-7; 8 bases align to TRBD1. This receptor was obtained from a human donor with acute or convalescent COVID-19. The donor label of this sample is uncertain. The material sequenced was peripheral blood. In nucleotides, the CDR3 is TGTGCCAGCAGCCCCGGGACAGGCTACGAGCAGTACGTC. This sequence encodes CASSPGTGYEQYV.